The 4 T cell receptor beta chains presented below share a single source sample, sequenced in a study of blood T cell repertoires in COVID-19. Only in-frame clones appear in the TCRdb table, and some are missing; sequencing was by immunoSEQ multiplex PCR. The sample shows about 270,000 clones, more than 70% of them seen only once. Material for sequencing was peripheral blood. Receptors were obtained from a woman aged 18-30 years with acute or convalescent COVID-19.

The V gene is TRBV30, the J gene TRBJ2-1; TRBD2 agrees at 10 bases. Germline values: CDR1 GTSNPN, CDR2 SVGIG (reference sequence). The CDR3 has 14 residues. V dropped 4 bases and J dropped 8; count of bases not matched to a gene: 8. CDR3 bases: TGTGCCTGGACCAGCGGGAGGGCCGCTCATGAGCAGTTCTTC. This encodes CAWTSGRAAHEQFF.

This chain connects TRBV5-6 to TRBJ1-1; 8 positions match TRBD1. Germline CDR1 is SGHDT and CDR2 is YYEEEE. The CDR3 is made up of 14 amino acids. Trimming removed 1 base from V and 13 bases from J; junction bases left unmatched: 12. The chain's CDR3 is CASSLIYRGKGDFF. In nucleotides, the CDR3 is TGTGCCAGCAGCTTGATTTACAGGGGGAAGGGGGATTTCTTT.

The rearrangement links TRBV6-1 to TRBJ1-5; possible D gene TRBD1, 5 bases. Germline V gene lookup returns CDR1 MNHNS and CDR2 SASEGT. The CDR3 covers 15 residues. Trimming shortened V by 1 base and J by 4 bases, and 11 bases separated the two germline ends. The CDR3: CASSEVPGGNQPQHF. CDR3 in DNA: TGTGCCAGCAGTGAAGTCCCGGGGGGGAATCAGCCCCAGCATTTT.

The V and J genes are TRBV7-3 and TRBJ2-1, with 11 bases matching TRBD1. Germline V lookup: CDR1 SGHTA, CDR2 FQGTGA. V gave up 5 bases and J gave up 9 bases; unmatched junction bases: 6. The CDR3 is made up of 14 amino acids. The CDR3 reads CASSVGQGAVEQFF. DNA for the CDR3: TGTGCCAGCAGCGTCGGACAGGGGGCGGTTGAGCAGTTCTTC.